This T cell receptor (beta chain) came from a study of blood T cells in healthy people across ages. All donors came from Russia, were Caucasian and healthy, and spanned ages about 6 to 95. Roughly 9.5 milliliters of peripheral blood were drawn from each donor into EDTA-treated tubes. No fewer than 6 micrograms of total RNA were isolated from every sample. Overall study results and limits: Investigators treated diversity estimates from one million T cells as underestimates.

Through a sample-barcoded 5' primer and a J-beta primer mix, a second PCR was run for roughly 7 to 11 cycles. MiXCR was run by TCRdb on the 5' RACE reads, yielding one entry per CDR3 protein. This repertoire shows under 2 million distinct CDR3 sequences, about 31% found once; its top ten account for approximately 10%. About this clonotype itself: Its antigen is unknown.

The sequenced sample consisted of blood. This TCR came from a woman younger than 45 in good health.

CDR3 coding DNA: TGCAGTGCTACATCTGGGGGGGCAGCCCAAGAGACCCAGTACTTC. This encodes CSATSGGAAQETQYF. The rearrangement uses TRBV20-1 and TRBJ2-5; D is perhaps TRBD2 (7 bases). The CDR3 has 15 amino acids. Germline CDR1 reads DFQATT; CDR2 reads SNEGSKA (reference sequence). Trimming pared 4 bases from V and 1 base from J, leaving 16 bases between.